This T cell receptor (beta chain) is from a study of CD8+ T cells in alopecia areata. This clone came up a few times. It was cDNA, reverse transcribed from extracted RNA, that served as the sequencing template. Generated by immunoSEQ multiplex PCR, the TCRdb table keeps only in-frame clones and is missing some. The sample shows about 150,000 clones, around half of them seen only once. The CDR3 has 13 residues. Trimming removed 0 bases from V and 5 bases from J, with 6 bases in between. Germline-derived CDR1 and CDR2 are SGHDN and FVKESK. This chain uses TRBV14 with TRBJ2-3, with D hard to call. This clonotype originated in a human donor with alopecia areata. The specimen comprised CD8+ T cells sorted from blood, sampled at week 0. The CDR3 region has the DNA TGTGCCAGCAGCCAAGATCCCAAAGATACGCAGTATTTT. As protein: CASSQDPKDTQYF.